This T cell receptor (beta chain) was documented in a study of cytomegalovirus exposure and HLA in healthy donors. Study results and caveats: Most observed TCR sequences were rare, whereas some public TCRs were detected in many donors.

V lost 6 bases, J lost 5 bases, and 5 bases stayed unmatched. Germline CDR1 and CDR2: LNHDA and SQIVND (reference sequence). The CDR3 runs to 15 residues. For this clone: Its antigen is unidentified.

Sequencing used immunoSEQ multiplex PCR; TCRdb keeps in-frame clones, though not all of them. In the table there are 200,000 or so clones, 87% of which are singletons. Sequencing was performed on PBMCs. The genes are TRBV19 and TRBJ2-1; the match to TRBD1 covers 12 bases. The TCR was taken from a woman between 18 and 30 years old in good health and CMV-seropositive. CDR3 bases: TGTGCCAGTAGGCGGGACAGGGGGCTTCACAATGAGCAGTTCTTC. Its translation is CASRRDRGLHNEQFF.